Presented here are 30 T cell receptor beta chains from one specimen sequenced in a study of blood T cell repertoires in COVID-19. The table came from immunoSEQ multiplex PCR; TCRdb's copy has only in-frame clones and leaves some out. This table has about 150,000 clones, over 70% appearing once. Input material: peripheral blood. These receptor sequences come from a man aged 80 or over with acute or convalescent COVID-19.

The rearrangement joins TRBV6-5 to TRBJ2-7; D is unclear. Deletions cut 7 bases from V and 2 bases from J, with 18 bases between. Germline V gene lookup returns CDR1 MNHEY and CDR2 SVGAGI. There are 15 residues in the CDR3. The CDR3 sequence is CASTSQLTRAYEQYF. In nucleotides, the CDR3 is TGTGCCAGCACTTCCCAACTAACCCGAGCCTACGAGCAGTACTTC.

The chain employs TRBV27 and TRBJ1-3, with unresolved D. Germline CDR1 and CDR2: MNHEY and SMNVEV (reference sequence). V lost 2 bases and J lost 2, with 7 bases in between. This CDR3 is 14 amino acids long. The CDR3 region is CASSLLGPGNTIYF. CDR3 nucleotides: TGTGCCAGCAGTTTACTTGGCCCTGGAAACACCATATATTTT.

The rearrangement links TRBV5-6 to TRBJ2-7; TRBD2 matches at 7 bases. Germline CDR1 is SGHDT and CDR2 is YYEEEE. V lost 2 bases, J lost 5 bases, and 7 bases stayed unmatched. This CDR3 contains 14 residues. CDR3 in amino acids: CASSFVGGPHEQYF. The CDR3 coding sequence is TGTGCCAGCAGCTTTGTGGGAGGGCCCCACGAGCAGTACTTC. Full variable domain (missing parts from reference TRBV5-6 and TRBJ2-7): DAGVTQSPTHLIKTRGQQVTLRCSPKSGHDTVSWYQQALGQGPQFIFQYYEEEERQRGNFPDRFSGHQFPNYSSELNVNALLLGDSALYLCASSFVGGPHEQYFGPGTRLTVT.

This clone was seen only once. The chain uses TRBV11-3 and TRBJ2-3, with D maybe TRBD1 (5 bases). In germline, CDR1 is SGHNT, CDR2 YENEEA. V dropped 5 bases and J dropped 7 bases, with 19 bases sitting between them. This CDR3 contains 15 residues. CDR3 bases: TGTGCCAGCAGCCCCGAGACCACGAAGGGGCATACGCAGTATTTT. Encoded protein: CASSPETTKGHTQYF.

The genes are TRBV5-1 and TRBJ2-5; 12 positions match TRBD2. In germline, CDR1 is SGHRS, CDR2 YFSETQ. The CDR3 loop spans 17 amino acids. Losses at the gene ends were 0 bases for V and 2 bases for J; bases not matched to a gene: 5. In nucleotides, the CDR3 is TGCGCCAGCAGCTTGGGGGGACTAGCGGGCGAACAAGAGACCCAGTACTTC. Its translation is CASSLGGLAGEQETQYF. The whole variable domain, filled in from reference TRBV5-1 and TRBJ2-5, reads KAGVTQTPRYLIKTRGQQVTLSCSPISGHRSVSWYQQTPGQGLQFLFEYFSETQRNKGNFPGRFSGRQFSNSRSEMNVSTLELGDSALYLCASSLGGLAGEQETQYFGPGTRLLVL.

This clone was detected only once. The V call is TRBV7-6, the J call TRBJ2-5; 11 bases map to TRBD2. CDR3 length: 19 amino acids. V shed 1 base and J 3 bases; nucleotides not matched to a gene: 13. Germline CDR1 is SGHVS and CDR2 is FNYEAQ. The DNA of the CDR3 is TGTGCCAGCAGCTTAGGGCCCTCCTCTAGCGGGGGGAATAAAGAGACCCAGTACTTC. Translated, it gives CASSLGPSSSGGNKETQYF.

This clone was picked up one time. The CDR3 sequence is CASSLERTHLNTEAFF. CDR3 in DNA: TGCGCCAGCAGCTTGGAACGGACTCACTTGAACACTGAAGCTTTCTTT. This sequence joins TRBV5-1 and TRBJ1-1; D unresolved. The germline gives CDR1 SGHRS, CDR2 YFSETQ. The CDR3 is 16 amino acids. Trimming removed 0 bases at V and 0 bases at J, with 12 bases between.

The chain is built from TRBV3-1 (or the pseudogene TRBV3-2) and TRBJ1-2; perhaps TRBD1 as D (5 bases). CDR3 length: 16 amino acids. Trimming took 3 bases from V and 2 from J, leaving 16 bases between them. CDR1 LGHDT and CDR2 YNNKEL come from the germline V gene (reference sequence). CDR3 region: CASSHSGGRANYGYTF. Here the CDR3 DNA reads TGTGCCAGCAGCCATTCGGGAGGCAGGGCCAACTATGGCTACACCTTC.

The rearrangement links TRBV9 to TRBJ2-2; TRBD2 matches 7 bases. The junction had 8 bases not matched to a gene; V was cut back by 4 bases and J by 5 bases. Germline lookup yields CDR1 SGDLS and CDR2 YYNGEE. The CDR3 runs to 15 residues. CDR3 nucleotides: TGTGCCAGCAGCCTAGCGGCCCCGGAGACCGGGGAGCTGTTTTTT. Protein sequence: CASSLAAPETGELFF.

The chain employs TRBV5-1 and TRBJ1-6, with TRBD1 matching 11 bases. CDR1 is SGHRS, CDR2 YFSETQ, per germline. V gave up 4 bases and J gave up 10 bases; unmatched junction bases: 4. The CDR3 consists of 14 residues. CDR3: CASSRTGGFSPLHF. In nucleotides, the CDR3 is TGCGCCAGCAGCCGGACAGGGGGCTTCTCACCCCTCCACTTT.

The CDR3 DNA reads TGCAGCGTTGACTGGCCAGAAGAGACCCAGTACTTC. It specifies CSVDWPEETQYF. The V call is TRBV29-1, the J call TRBJ2-5, with D unclear. V lost 3 bases and J 3 bases, leaving 8 bases between the germline ends. The CDR3 contains 12 residues. CDR1 SQVTM and CDR2 ANQGSEA come from the germline V gene. The full variable domain, in which reference TRBV29-1 and TRBJ2-5 provide the parts outside the CDR3, is SAVISQKPSRDICQRGTSLTIQCQVDSQVTMMFWYRQQPGQSLTLIATANQGSEATYESGFVIDKFPISRPNLTFSTLTVSNMSPEDSSIYLCSVDWPEETQYFGPGTRLLVL.

The chain recombines TRBV5-4 with TRBJ2-3, with 14 bases matching TRBD2. Germline CDR1 is SGHNT and CDR2 is YYREEE (reference sequence). V was clipped by 4 bases and J by 4 bases; unmatched bases: 2. The CDR3 length is 15 residues. The CDR3 region is CASSPTSGRADTQYF. Here the CDR3 DNA reads TGTGCCAGCAGCCCGACTAGCGGGAGGGCAGATACGCAGTATTTT.

This rearrangement joins TRBV6-5 to TRBJ2-3, with 8 positions matching TRBD2. CDR1 and CDR2 from the germline V gene are MNHEY and SVGAGI. The CDR3 has 15 residues. V trimming: 0 bases; J trimming: 4 bases; junction bases outside the gene matches: 3. The CDR3 region has the DNA TGTGCCAGCAGTTACTCGGGGACTAGTTCAGATACGCAGTATTTT. This translates into CASSYSGTSSDTQYF.

The table lists this clone with a count of one. The chain links TRBV3-1 (or the pseudogene TRBV3-2) to TRBJ1-6; D is uncertain. V was clipped by 6 bases and J by 6 bases, with 15 bases between them. CDR3 size: 15 residues. Germline lookup yields CDR1 LGHDT and CDR2 YNNKEL (reference sequence). CDR3 region: CASRDSGSFNSPLHF. The CDR3 DNA reads TGTGCCAGCAGGGATAGCGGGAGCTTTAATTCACCCCTCCACTTT.

This chain uses TRBV7-2 with TRBJ2-7, with TRBD2 matching 10 bases. Germline lookup yields CDR1 SGHTA and CDR2 FQGNSA. This CDR3 contains 16 residues. Trimming took 0 bases from V and 4 from J; bases not matched to a gene: 6. DNA of the CDR3: TGTGCCAGCAGCTTAGCGAGGGCTAGCGGGAGTTACGAGCAGTACTTC. Translating it yields CASSLARASGSYEQYF. The full variable domain, its missing parts supplied by reference TRBV7-2 and TRBJ2-7, is GAGVSQSPSNKVTEKGKDVELRCDPISGHTALYWYRQSLGQGLEFLIYFQGNSAPDKSGLPSDRFSAERTGGSVSTLTIQRTQQEDSAVYLCASSLARASGSYEQYFGPGTRLTVT.

This clone came up once. The chain carries TRBV7-9 and TRBJ2-2; 7 bases map to TRBD1. This CDR3 comprises 16 residues. Germline CDR1 reads SEHNR; CDR2 reads FQNEAQ (reference sequence). V trimming: 5 bases; J trimming: 0 bases; junction bases outside the gene matches: 6. The CDR3 DNA reads TGTGCCAGCAGCCCAGGACAGGCCGCGAACACCGGGGAGCTGTTTTTT. Protein sequence: CASSPGQAANTGELFF.

The gene calls are TRBV28 and TRBJ1-2; 8 bases fit TRBD1. The CDR3 is made up of 14 amino acids. The V and J ends lost 5 bases and 7 bases, in that order; junction bases with no gene match: 9. The V gene's germline CDR1 is MDHEN and CDR2 SYDVKM. The CDR3 spells CASSPGQGWTGYTF. CDR3 nucleotides: TGTGCCAGCAGTCCCGGACAGGGTTGGACTGGCTACACCTTC.

This clone has only one observation. This chain joins TRBV5-1 and TRBJ1-1; tentatively, D is TRBD1 (6 bases). With 4 bases removed from V and 5 bases from J, the gap between germline ends came to 18 bases. CDR1 and CDR2 (germline): SGHRS, YFSETQ. The CDR3 length is 15 residues. The CDR3 nucleotides are TGCGCCAGCAGCCCCGGGGGAGGGGGAGATACTGAAGCTTTCTTT. Its translation is CASSPGGGGDTEAFF.

The V and J genes are TRBV28 and TRBJ1-5; TRBD1 matches at 12 bases. Germline CDR1 is MDHEN and CDR2 is SYDVKM. CDR3 length: 14 residues. V lost 5 bases and J lost 6; bases outside the gene matches: 2. The CDR3 nucleotides read TGTGCCAGCAGTCCGGGACAGGGGGCTCAGCCCCAGCATTTT. As protein: CASSPGQGAQPQHF.

This chain links TRBV3-1 (or the pseudogene TRBV3-2) with TRBJ2-5; tentatively, D is TRBD2 (5 bases). The CDR3 consists of 18 residues. Trimming stripped 1 base from V and 2 bases from J, with 20 bases between. Germline lookup yields CDR1 LGHDT and CDR2 YNNKEL (reference sequence). The CDR3 spells CASSQVEAWERRQETQYF. The CDR3 DNA reads TGTGCCAGCAGCCAAGTGGAGGCTTGGGAGCGGAGACAAGAGACCCAGTACTTC.

This clone was seen only a few times. This rearrangement joins TRBV18 to TRBJ2-2; 12 nucleotides line up with TRBD2. Germline V CDR1 and CDR2: KGHSH, LQKENI. This CDR3 spans 16 amino acids. Trimming cost V 4 bases and J 1 base; bases outside gene matches: 1. In nucleotides, the CDR3 is TGTGCCAGCTCACTGACTAGCGGGGGGAACACCGGGGAGCTGTTTTTT. Translated, it gives CASSLTSGGNTGELFF. The full variable domain, completed using reference TRBV18 and TRBJ2-2, is NAGVMQNPRHLVRRRGQEARLRCSPMKGHSHVYWYRQLPEEGLKFMVYLQKENIIDESGMPKERFSAEFPKEGPSILRIQQVVRGDSAAYFCASSLTSGGNTGELFFGEGSRLTVL.

The chain carries TRBV10-3 and TRBJ1-5, with 7 bases identical to TRBD1. The CDR3 loop spans 15 amino acids. CDR1 is ENHRY and CDR2 is SYGVKD in the germline V gene. Trimming took 0 bases from V and 1 from J; bases not matched to a gene: 0. The CDR3 DNA reads TGTGCCATCAGTGAGTCAGGGGGCAGCAATCAGCCCCAGCATTTT. Translating gives CAISESGGSNQPQHF.

V and J are TRBV10-3 and TRBJ1-1, with D tentatively TRBD1 (5 bases). The germline CDR1 and CDR2 sequences are ENHRY and SYGVKD. The CDR3 sequence is 14 residues long. V lost 8 bases and J 3 bases, leaving 16 bases between the germline ends. CDR3 in DNA: TGTGCCATCCAGGGCAACGTTGGAGACACTGAAGCTTTCTTT. This gives the protein CAIQGNVGDTEAFF.

The chain uses TRBV29-1 and TRBJ2-7, with D possibly matching TRBD2 (5 bases). Trimming pared 6 bases from V and 4 bases from J, leaving 19 bases between. The CDR3 spans 14 residues. Germline loops: CDR1 SQVTM, CDR2 ANQGSEA. The DNA for the CDR3 is TGCAGCGTAAACGGAGGACCGAATCCGTACGAGCAGTACTTC. Translation: CSVNGGPNPYEQYF.

The gene calls are TRBV4-1 and TRBJ1-5; 7 nucleotides match TRBD1. CDR1 is MGHRA and CDR2 is YSYEKL in the germline V gene. The CDR3 contains 16 residues. V was pared by 0 bases and J by 4 bases, with 6 bases of the junction left unmatched. This CDR3 reads CASSQDPGQRNQPQHF. CDR3 DNA sequence: TGCGCCAGCAGCCAAGATCCGGGACAGAGAAATCAGCCCCAGCATTTT.

Worth noting for this clone: One junction end does not reproduce the germline sequence, and a read error may be involved. The CDR3 spells CASSVAGTGNQPQHF. The CDR3 nucleotides read TGTGCCAGCAGCGTAGCCGGGACAGGGAATCAGCCCCAGCATTTT. The chain combines TRBV7-8 with TRBJ1-5; TRBD1 matches at 9 bases. CDR3 length: 15 residues. Per germline, CDR1 SGHVS and CDR2 FQNEAQ. Combining the CDR3 with reference TRBV7-8 and TRBJ1-5 gives the whole variable domain GAGVSQSPRYKVAKRGQDVALRCDPISGHVSLFWYQQALGQGPEFLTYFQNEAQLDKSGLPSDRFFAERPEGSVSTLKIQRTQQEDSAVYLCASSVAGTGNQPQHFGDGTRLSIL.

This clone was found once. The chain carries TRBV7-8 and TRBJ2-3; 13 bases line up with TRBD2. There are 16 residues in the CDR3. With V trimmed by 5 bases and J by 8 bases, 10 bases remained unmatched. Germline V CDR1 and CDR2: SGHVS, FQNEAQ. The CDR3, as DNA: TGTGCCAGCAGCCCACCGGGACTAGCGGGAATCGTTACGCAGTATTTT. Its protein is CASSPPGLAGIVTQYF.

This chain uses TRBV6-5 with TRBJ2-5, with 10 bases fitting TRBD2. CDR3 length equals 15 residues. The germline V gene encodes CDR1 MNHEY and CDR2 SVGAGI. V lost 5 bases and J lost 3; bases outside the gene matches: 6. The CDR3 coding sequence is TGTGCCAGCAGTATTCGACTAGCGGGTGAAGAGACCCAGTACTTC. Residues: CASSIRLAGEETQYF.

The chain carries TRBV11-2 and TRBJ1-2; the D gene is possibly TRBD1 (6 bases). The CDR3 spans 16 residues. Germline V lookup: CDR1 SGHAT, CDR2 FQNNGV. V was pared by 0 bases and J by 5 bases, with 16 bases between. CDR3 sequence (DNA): TGTGCCAGCAGCTTAGAGCGCGGCAGGGGAGGGTATGGCTACACCTTC. Encoded protein: CASSLERGRGGYGYTF.

The chain employs TRBV28 and TRBJ2-7, with 7 nucleotides matching TRBD2. This CDR3 spans 15 amino acids. In germline, CDR1 is MDHEN, CDR2 SYDVKM. The V segment lost 4 bases and the J segment 7 bases; nucleotides outside the gene matches: 13. The CDR3 loop is CASSSLADLRVEQYF. CDR3 nucleotides: TGTGCCAGCAGTTCGCTAGCGGACCTACGAGTAGAGCAGTACTTC.